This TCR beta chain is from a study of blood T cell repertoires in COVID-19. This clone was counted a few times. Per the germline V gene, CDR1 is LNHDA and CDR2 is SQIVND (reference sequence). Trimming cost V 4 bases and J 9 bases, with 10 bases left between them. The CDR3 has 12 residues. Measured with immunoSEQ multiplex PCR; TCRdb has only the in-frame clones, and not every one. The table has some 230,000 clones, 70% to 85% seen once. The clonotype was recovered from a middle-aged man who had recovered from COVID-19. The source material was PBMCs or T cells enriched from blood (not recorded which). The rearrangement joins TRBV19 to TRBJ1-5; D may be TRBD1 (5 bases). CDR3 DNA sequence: TGTGCCAGTAGTACGGACATGAGGCCCCAGCATTTT. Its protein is CASSTDMRPQHF.